The entry below describes one TCR beta chain. Its matching antigen is unknown. Amplification used 60 Vbeta primers and 13 Jbeta primers. TCRdb's copy holds only in-frame clones and misses some; the assay was immunoSEQ multiplex PCR. The sample yields over 85,000 clones, approximately 82% seen once. These data originate in a study of cytomegalovirus exposure and HLA in healthy donors. Study as a whole: Earlier findings included nearly 120 million unique TCR beta sequences obtained from about 180 million T cells. The Caucasian-associated ancestry cluster contained approximately 81% of the approximately 430 genotyped donors.

Points from the study as a whole: At a 0.05 false discovery rate, a later analysis found around 15,000 TCR beta sequences to be associated with HLA alleles. TCR beta sequences reportedly predicted most subjects' HLA-A and HLA-B alleles accurately.

This clonotype originated in a man under 40 in good health and CMV-seropositive. The sequenced material came from PBMCs.

In DNA, the CDR3 is TGTGCCAGCAGTTCTGGGACAGACCTCTACGAGCAGTACTTC. Translating gives CASSSGTDLYEQYF. The V gene is TRBV27, the J gene TRBJ2-7; 7 bases match TRBD1. J lost 3 bases, V lost 4 bases, and 6 bases had no gene match. Germline-derived CDR1 and CDR2 are MNHEY and SMNVEV (reference sequence). CDR3 length equals 14 residues.